These 13 T cell receptor beta chains share one sample of origin, sequenced in a study of regulatory T cells in long-lasting Graves disease. Time point given: newly diagnosed GD, antithyroid drugs for less than 3 months. Following extraction of RNA from PBMCs, that RNA was used to make the TCR library. Arm-PCR with iRepertoire HTBI primers amplified the CDR3 regions for these TCR beta libraries. Using its own MiXCR run on the multiplex PCR reads, TCRdb lists one record per CDR3 protein. The sample contains about 530,000 distinct CDR3 sequences, around 15% of which appear only once. These data are also associated with another study on T cells in Graves' hyperthyroidism and ophthalmopathy.

The sample consisted of peripheral blood mononuclear cells (PBMCs), taken at new diagnosis, from a patient treated with antithyroid drugs. These receptors all come from a middle-aged woman with Graves disease.

This clonotype was observed at least ten times. The CDR3 loop is CSAGTATRGNQPQHF. In nucleotides, the CDR3 is TGCAGTGCTGGGACAGCCACTCGAGGCAATCAGCCCCAGCATTTT. The chain recombines TRBV20-1 with TRBJ1-5, with TRBD1 identical over 7 bases. Germline-derived CDR1 and CDR2 are DFQATT and SNEGSKA (reference sequence). Trimming removed 5 bases from V and 2 bases from J; junction bases left unmatched: 9. This CDR3 contains 15 residues.

In this sample, this clonotype turned up many times. This chain connects TRBV2 to TRBJ1-5, with D possibly TRBD1 on 6 matching bases. Trimming left V 4 bases short and J 12 bases short, with 22 bases between. The germline V gene encodes CDR1 SNHLY and CDR2 FYNNEI. The CDR3 spans 15 residues. DNA of the CDR3: TGTGCCAGCAGTGGTGGACAGCCAGAAATCAGCGGCCAGCATTTT. It yields the protein CASSGGQPEISGQHF.

The V gene is TRBV19, the J gene TRBJ1-1; no reliable D call. With 3 bases removed from V and 1 base from J, the gap between germline ends came to 9 bases. The CDR3 is 14 residues long. Germline CDR1 LNHDA, CDR2 SQIVND (reference sequence). This chain's CDR3 is CASSITRENTEAFF. CDR3 coding DNA: TGTGCCAGTAGTATTACCCGGGAGAACACTGAAGCTTTCTTT.

This clonotype occurred a few times. V gene TRBV29-1 combines with J gene TRBJ1-2, with 10 bases identical to TRBD1. Germline loops: CDR1 SQVTM, CDR2 ANQGSEA. The CDR3 runs to 12 residues. The trim removed 5 bases at V and 7 bases at J, leaving 4 bases unmatched. The CDR3 loop reads CSVTTGGRGYTF. The CDR3 nucleotides are TGCAGCGTTACGACAGGGGGCCGTGGCTACACCTTC.

This clonotype was seen at least ten times. The genes are TRBV7-8 and TRBJ2-7; TRBD2 matches 7 bases. The CDR3 runs 15 residues. From germline, CDR1 is SGHVS and CDR2 FQNEAQ. V trimming: 5 bases; J trimming: 2 bases; junction bases outside the gene matches: 9. The CDR3 loop reads CASSPTRGGPYEQYF. The CDR3 nucleotides read TGTGCCAGCAGCCCCACTCGCGGGGGACCCTACGAGCAGTACTTC.

This clonotype appeared many times. The rearrangement links TRBV2 to TRBJ2-7; the match to TRBD2 covers 13 bases. V lost 6 bases and J lost 2; bases outside the gene matches: 7. This CDR3 contains 16 residues. From germline, CDR1 is SNHLY and CDR2 FYNNEI. The CDR3 DNA reads TGTGCCAGCAGAGCGACTAGCGGGGGGCCGCCCTACGAGCAGTACTTC. Translating it yields CASRATSGGPPYEQYF. The full variable domain, rest sourced from reference TRBV2 and TRBJ2-7, is EPEVTQTPSHQVTQMGQEVILRCVPISNHLYFYWYRQILGQKVEFLVSFYNNEISEKSEIFDDQFSVERPDGSNFTLKIRSTKLEDSAMYFCASRATSGGPPYEQYFGPGTRLTVT.

This clonotype was seen only a few times. A much larger clone differs from this one at a single base, so this may be a read error. The rearrangement uses TRBV28 and TRBJ1-1, with D possibly matching TRBD1 (5 bases). In germline, CDR1 is MDHEN, CDR2 SYDVKM. CDR3 length: 14 amino acids. Trimming stripped 8 bases from V and 6 bases from J, with 19 bases between. The CDR3 DNA reads as TGTGCCAGCCGCATAGTACAGGCTCTCGCTGAAGCTTTCTTT. Amino acid sequence: CASRIVQALAEAFF. The whole variable domain, filled in from reference TRBV28 and TRBJ1-1, reads DVKVTQSSRYLVKRTGEKVFLECVQDMDHENMFWYRQDPGLGLRLIYFSYDVKMKEKGDIPEGYSVSREKKERFSLILESASTNQTSMYLCASRIVQALAEAFFGQGTRLTVV.

Note on this clonotype: A much more abundant neighbour one base away suggests this may be a read error. A read error is likely, as this CDR3 ends without the conserved phenylalanine or tryptophan. J is TRBJ2-7 and V is TRBV6-1, with a tentative D call TRBD1 (5 bases). Germline-derived CDR1 and CDR2 are MNHNS and SASEGT. V was shortened by 8 bases and J by 2 bases, with 13 bases between the two germline ends. The CDR3 consists of 13 residues. CDR3 sequence: CASCDRPTYEQYS. The CDR3 DNA reads TGTGCCAGCTGCGACAGACCGACCTACGAGCAGTACTCC.

This clonotype occurred a few times. The J gene is TRBJ1-3, the V gene TRBV2; no clear D. CDR1 and CDR2 from the germline V gene are SNHLY and FYNNEI. There are 10 residues in the CDR3. Trimming took off 8 bases at V and 5 bases at J, with 4 bases between the two ends. In DNA, the CDR3 is TGTGCCAGCGCGAGAAACACCATATATTTT. This gives the protein CASARNTIYF.

J is TRBJ1-2 and V is TRBV7-9; 10 bases match TRBD1. Germline V lookup: CDR1 SEHNR, CDR2 FQNEAQ (reference sequence). This CDR3 has 13 residues. Trimming at V came to 5 bases and at J to 7 bases, leaving 4 bases not matched to a gene. CDR3 loop: CASSDGTGVGYTF. DNA for the CDR3: TGTGCCAGCAGCGACGGGACAGGGGTTGGCTACACCTTC. Together with reference TRBV7-9 and TRBJ1-2, the CDR3 gives the full variable domain: DTGVSQNPRHKITKRGQNVTFRCDPISEHNRLYWYRQTLGQGPEFLTYFQNEAQLEKSRLLSDRFSAERPKGSFSTLEIQRTEQGDSAMYLCASSDGTGVGYTFGSGTRLTVV.

In regard to this clonotype: It may be a read error: a sequence one base away is much more abundant. The chain links TRBV12-3 or TRBV12-4 to TRBJ1-1, with no clear D. V lost 4 bases, J lost 1 base, and 10 bases lay in between. CDR3 length equals 14 residues. This CDR3 reads CASSSSYGNTEAFF. The DNA for the CDR3 is TGTGCCAGCAGTTCATCGTACGGGAACACTGAAGCTTTCTTT.

The chain employs TRBV4-1 and TRBJ1-1; D is undetermined. The CDR3 extends over 15 amino acids. CDR1 is MGHRA and CDR2 is YSYEKL in the germline V gene. Between the trimmed V and J ends, which lost 0 bases and 6 bases, there was a span of 14 bases. CDR3 amino acids: CASSQEAESFPEAFF. DNA of the CDR3: TGCGCCAGCAGCCAAGAGGCTGAGTCTTTTCCTGAAGCTTTCTTT.

This chain uses TRBV10-3 with TRBJ1-1; 9 positions match TRBD1. The trim removed 7 bases at V and 7 bases at J, leaving 13 bases unmatched. Germline V gives CDR1 ENHRY, CDR2 SYGVKD. This CDR3 is built from 15 residues. CDR3 nucleotide sequence: TGTGCCATCAATAGAACAGGGGGCGTCGCGGGTGAAGCTTTCTTT. Its translation: CAINRTGGVAGEAFF.